This T cell receptor (beta chain) was obtained from a study of follicular helper T cells after annual influenza vaccination. Study as a whole: For some subjects, blood spans the 2013-2014, 2014-2015 and 2015-2016 annual vaccinations.

The time point: 2014-2015 season, pre-vaccination. Germline lookup yields CDR1 SQVTM and CDR2 ANQGSEA. This CDR3 is built from 15 residues. J lost 0 bases, V lost 7 bases, and 8 bases had no gene match. Details on this clone: Its antigen is currently unknown.

Libraries were prepared by immunoSEQ multiplex PCR; TCRdb keeps only in-frame clonotypes and omits some of them. Among some 9,000 clones listed, about 77% were seen once. Study-level results: Plasmablast frequency change correlated with clonality change in ICOS+CD38+ cTfh. Most later recoveries of Day 7 ICOS+CD38+ clones were ICOS-CD38- cTfh.

The clonotype originates from an adult who received the influenza vaccine. The sequencing here drew on CXCR5+ CD38- circulating T follicular helper cells from blood, taken on the day of influenza vaccination. The subset here: circulating Tfh, non-naive CD4+CXCR5+PD-1+ (ICOS+CD38+ or ICOS-CD38-). This chain joins TRBV29-1 and TRBJ2-3, with TRBD1 matching over 9 bases. The CDR3 nucleotides read TGCAGCGCCGAACAGGGGGCAACTAGCACAGATACGCAGTATTTT. Its protein product is CSAEQGATSTDTQYF.